A selection of T cell receptor beta chains follows, all from one sample in a study of OX40 agonist ivuxolimab in advanced cancers. Using immunoSEQ multiplex PCR, the repertoire was profiled, and TCRdb retains in-frame clones only, with some absent. The repertoire holds 100,000 to 150,000 clones, around 93% seen once, with 0.15% to 0.17% in the top ten. The sequences come from CD4+ or CD8+ T cells sorted from blood, collected in a trial of the OX40 agonist ivuxolimab. Receptors were obtained from an adult with an advanced solid tumor such as melanoma, head and neck, liver or kidney cancer. Each CDR3 is given with its conserved first and last residue. Each record gives: D gene, J gene, V gene, clone size, CDR3 protein, CDR3 DNA. D genes are given only for firm matches. Some rows mark clone size as missing; the rest say once, few, many or name a class of expanded clone.

d_gene: TRBD2
j_gene: TRBJ2-3
v_gene: TRBV4-2
abundance: -
CDR3aa: CASSRPSGTSGGSTDTQYF
CDR3nt: TGTGCCAGCAGCCGCCCCAGCGGGACTAGCGGGGGTAGCACAGATACGCAGTATTTT

d_gene: TRBD1
j_gene: TRBJ1-3
v_gene: TRBV2
abundance: -
CDR3aa: CASSLDRGGNTIYF
CDR3nt: TGTGCCAGCAGTCTCGACAGGGGGGGAAACACCATATATTTT

d_gene: -
j_gene: TRBJ2-1
v_gene: TRBV14
abundance: -
CDR3aa: CASSQVRGGPYNEQFF
CDR3nt: TGTGCCAGCAGCCAAGTTAGGGGAGGACCCTACAATGAGCAGTTCTTC

d_gene: TRBD1
j_gene: TRBJ1-4
v_gene: TRBV5-4
abundance: few
CDR3aa: CASSLQGAGEKLFF
CDR3nt: TGTGCCAGCAGCTTACAGGGGGCTGGGGAAAAACTGTTTTTT

d_gene: -
j_gene: TRBJ1-2
v_gene: TRBV4-2
abundance: once
CDR3aa: CASSRSPSGGAYNYGYTF
CDR3nt: TGTGCCAGCAGCCGTTCTCCCTCCGGGGGGGCGTATAACTATGGCTACACCTTC

d_gene: TRBD2
j_gene: TRBJ2-1
v_gene: TRBV28
abundance: -
CDR3aa: CASRLPGGPYNEQFF
CDR3nt: TGTGCCAGCAGATTACCGGGGGGACCCTACAATGAGCAGTTCTTC

d_gene: -
j_gene: TRBJ1-1
v_gene: TRBV6-1
abundance: -
CDR3aa: CASIGPSMDTEAFF
CDR3nt: TGTGCCAGCATTGGACCCTCGATGGACACTGAAGCTTTCTTT

d_gene: -
j_gene: TRBJ1-1
v_gene: TRBV28
abundance: -
CDR3aa: CASSLSGDRAFF
CDR3nt: TGTGCCAGCAGTTTATCGGGGGATCGAGCTTTCTTT

d_gene: -
j_gene: TRBJ2-7
v_gene: TRBV19
abundance: -
CDR3aa: CASSPPGSSYEQYF
CDR3nt: TGTGCCAGTAGTCCGCCGGGTAGCTCCTACGAGCAGTACTTC

d_gene: TRBD2
j_gene: TRBJ2-2
v_gene: TRBV28
abundance: -
CDR3aa: CASSLGLAAGELFF
CDR3nt: TGTGCCAGCAGTTTAGGACTAGCGGCCGGGGAGCTGTTTTTT

d_gene: -
j_gene: TRBJ2-7
v_gene: TRBV28
abundance: -
CDR3aa: CASRLGSGAARSYEQYF
CDR3nt: TGTGCCAGCAGGCTGGGGTCGGGGGCCGCACGCTCCTACGAGCAGTACTTC

d_gene: TRBD1
j_gene: TRBJ1-4
v_gene: TRBV19
abundance: -
CDR3aa: CASSRDRVGANEKLFF
CDR3nt: TGTGCCAGTAGTCGCGACAGGGTAGGGGCTAATGAAAAACTGTTTTTT

d_gene: -
j_gene: TRBJ1-1
v_gene: TRBV7-3
abundance: -
CDR3aa: CASSLSGGPVEAFF
CDR3nt: TGTGCCAGCAGCTTAAGCGGGGGGCCTGTTGAAGCTTTCTTT

d_gene: TRBD2
j_gene: TRBJ2-2
v_gene: TRBV23-1
abundance: -
CDR3aa: CASSRAGVSGELFF
CDR3nt: TGCGCCAGCAGTCGAGCGGGAGTAAGTGGGGAGCTGTTTTTT

d_gene: -
j_gene: TRBJ1-2
v_gene: TRBV2
abundance: -
CDR3aa: CASSERAQTNYGYTF
CDR3nt: TGTGCCAGCAGTGAAAGGGCACAGACTAACTATGGCTACACCTTC

d_gene: TRBD2
j_gene: TRBJ2-5
v_gene: TRBV7-9
abundance: -
CDR3aa: CASSSGTSAGWAQYF
CDR3nt: TGTGCCAGCAGCTCCGGGACTAGCGCCGGGTGGGCCCAGTACTTC